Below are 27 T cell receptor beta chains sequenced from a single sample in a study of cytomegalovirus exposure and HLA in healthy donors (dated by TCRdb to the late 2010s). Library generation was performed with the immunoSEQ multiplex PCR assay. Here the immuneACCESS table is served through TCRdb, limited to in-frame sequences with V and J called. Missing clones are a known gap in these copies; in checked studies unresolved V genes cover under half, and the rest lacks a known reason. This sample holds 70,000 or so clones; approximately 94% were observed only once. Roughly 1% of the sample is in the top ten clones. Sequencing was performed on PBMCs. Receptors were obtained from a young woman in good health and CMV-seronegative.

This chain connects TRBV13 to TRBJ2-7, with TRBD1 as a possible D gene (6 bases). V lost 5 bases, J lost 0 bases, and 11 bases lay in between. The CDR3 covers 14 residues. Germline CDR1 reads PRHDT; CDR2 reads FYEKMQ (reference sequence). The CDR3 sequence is CASSRRDNSYEQYF. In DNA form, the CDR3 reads TGTGCCAGCAGCCGCCGGGACAACTCCTACGAGCAGTACTTC.

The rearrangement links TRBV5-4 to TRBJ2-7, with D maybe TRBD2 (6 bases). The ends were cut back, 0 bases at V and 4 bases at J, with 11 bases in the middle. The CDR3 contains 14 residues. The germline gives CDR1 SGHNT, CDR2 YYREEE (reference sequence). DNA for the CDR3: TGTGCCAGCAGCTTGGGGGGGGAGAGGTACGAGCAGTACTTC. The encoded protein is CASSLGGERYEQYF.

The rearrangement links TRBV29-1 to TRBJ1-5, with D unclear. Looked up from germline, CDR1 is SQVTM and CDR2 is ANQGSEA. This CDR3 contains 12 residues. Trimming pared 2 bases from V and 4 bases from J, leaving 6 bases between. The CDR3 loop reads CSVEIGNQPQHF. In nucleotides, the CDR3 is TGCAGCGTTGAAATCGGGAATCAGCCCCAGCATTTT.

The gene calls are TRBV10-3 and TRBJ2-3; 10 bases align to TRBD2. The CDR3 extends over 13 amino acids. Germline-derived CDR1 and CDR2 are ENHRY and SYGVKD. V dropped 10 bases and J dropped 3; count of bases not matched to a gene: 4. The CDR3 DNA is TGTGCCACCCTAGCGGGGGAAACAGATACGCAGTATTTT. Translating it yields CATLAGETDTQYF.

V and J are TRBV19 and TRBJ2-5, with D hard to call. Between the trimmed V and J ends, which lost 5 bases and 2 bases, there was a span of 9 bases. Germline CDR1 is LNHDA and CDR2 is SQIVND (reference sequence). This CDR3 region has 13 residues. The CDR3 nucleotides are TGTGCCAGTAGTTGGCGGATACAAGAGACCCAGTACTTC. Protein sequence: CASSWRIQETQYF. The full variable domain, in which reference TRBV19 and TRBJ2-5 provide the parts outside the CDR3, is DGGITQSPKYLFRKEGQNVTLSCEQNLNHDAMYWYRQDPGQGLRLIYYSQIVNDFQKGDIAEGYSVSREKKESFPLTVTSAQKNPTAFYLCASSWRIQETQYFGPGTRLLVL.

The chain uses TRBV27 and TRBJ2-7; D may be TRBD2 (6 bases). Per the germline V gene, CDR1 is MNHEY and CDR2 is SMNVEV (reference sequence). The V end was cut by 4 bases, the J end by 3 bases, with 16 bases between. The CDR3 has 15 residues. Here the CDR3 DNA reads TGTGCCAGCAGTTCGGGCGGTAGCGGAATCTACGAGCAGTACTTC. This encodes CASSSGGSGIYEQYF.

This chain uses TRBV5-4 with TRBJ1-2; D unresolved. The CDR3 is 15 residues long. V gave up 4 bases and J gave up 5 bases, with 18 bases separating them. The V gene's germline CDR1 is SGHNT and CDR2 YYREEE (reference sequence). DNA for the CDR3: TGTGCCAGCAGCCCGAGACTGGGTATAGATTATGGCTACACCTTC. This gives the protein CASSPRLGIDYGYTF.

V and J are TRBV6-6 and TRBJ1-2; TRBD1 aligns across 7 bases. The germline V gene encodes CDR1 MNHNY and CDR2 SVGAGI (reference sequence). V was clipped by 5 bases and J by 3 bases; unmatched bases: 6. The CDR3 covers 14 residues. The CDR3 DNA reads TGTGCCAGCAGTCCTGACAGGGCTTACTATGGCTACACCTTC. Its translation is CASSPDRAYYGYTF.

Here the CDR3 reads CASSLGLAESTDTQYF. The CDR3 nucleotides read TGTGCCAGCAGCTTGGGACTAGCGGAGAGCACAGATACGCAGTATTTT. The genes are TRBV5-5 and TRBJ2-3; TRBD2 matches at 9 bases. The CDR3 is 16 amino acids. V lost 0 bases to trimming and J lost 0 bases; unmatched junction nucleotides: 2. CDR1 and CDR2 (germline): SGHKS, YYEKEE (reference sequence).

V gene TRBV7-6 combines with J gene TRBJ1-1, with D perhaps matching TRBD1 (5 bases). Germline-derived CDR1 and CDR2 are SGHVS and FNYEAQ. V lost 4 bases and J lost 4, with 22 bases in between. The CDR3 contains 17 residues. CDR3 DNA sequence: TGTGCCAGCAGCTCCCAGAATAGGAGGGTTAGGGGCACTGAAGCTTTCTTT. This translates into CASSSQNRRVRGTEAFF. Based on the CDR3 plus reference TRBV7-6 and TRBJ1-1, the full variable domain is GAGVSQSPRYKVTKRGQDVALRCDPISGHVSLYWYRQALGQGPEFLTYFNYEAQQDKSGLPNDRFSAERPEGSISTLTIQRTEQRDSAMYRCASSSQNRRVRGTEAFFGQGTRLTVV.

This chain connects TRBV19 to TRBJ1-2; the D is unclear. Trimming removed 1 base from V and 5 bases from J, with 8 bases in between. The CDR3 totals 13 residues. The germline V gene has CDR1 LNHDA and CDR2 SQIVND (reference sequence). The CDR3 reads CASSIGTPYGYTF. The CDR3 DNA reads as TGTGCCAGTAGTATAGGAACTCCTTATGGCTACACCTTC.

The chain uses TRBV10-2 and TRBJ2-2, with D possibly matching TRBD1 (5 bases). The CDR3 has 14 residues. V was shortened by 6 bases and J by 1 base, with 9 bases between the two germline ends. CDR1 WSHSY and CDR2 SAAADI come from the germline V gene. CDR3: CASRGQGNTGELFF. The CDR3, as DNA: TGCGCCAGCAGGGGGCAGGGGAACACCGGGGAGCTGTTTTTT.

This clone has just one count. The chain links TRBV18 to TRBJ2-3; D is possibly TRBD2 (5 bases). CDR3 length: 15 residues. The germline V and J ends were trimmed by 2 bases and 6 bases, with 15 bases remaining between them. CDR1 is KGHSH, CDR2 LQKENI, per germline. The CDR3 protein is CASSPSLALRDTQYF. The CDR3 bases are TGTGCCAGCTCACCATCTCTAGCCCTACGGGATACGCAGTATTTT.

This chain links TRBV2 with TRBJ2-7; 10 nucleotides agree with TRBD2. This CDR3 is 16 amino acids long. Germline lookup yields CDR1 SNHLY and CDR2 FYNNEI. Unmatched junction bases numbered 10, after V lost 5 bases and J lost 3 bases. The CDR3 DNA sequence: TGTGCCAGCAGTCGCTCCGGGACTAGCGACAACTACGAGCAGTACTTC. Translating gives CASSRSGTSDNYEQYF. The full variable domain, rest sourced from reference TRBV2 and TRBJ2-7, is EPEVTQTPSHQVTQMGQEVILRCVPISNHLYFYWYRQILGQKVEFLVSFYNNEISEKSEIFDDQFSVERPDGSNFTLKIRSTKLEDSAMYFCASSRSGTSDNYEQYFGPGTRLTVT.

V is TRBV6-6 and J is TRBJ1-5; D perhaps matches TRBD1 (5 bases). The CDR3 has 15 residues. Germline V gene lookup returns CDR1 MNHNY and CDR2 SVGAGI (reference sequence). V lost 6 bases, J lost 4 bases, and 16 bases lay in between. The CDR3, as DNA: TGTGCCAGCAGCGACCCCGGACAAAGGAATCAGCCCCAGCATTTT. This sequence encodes CASSDPGQRNQPQHF.

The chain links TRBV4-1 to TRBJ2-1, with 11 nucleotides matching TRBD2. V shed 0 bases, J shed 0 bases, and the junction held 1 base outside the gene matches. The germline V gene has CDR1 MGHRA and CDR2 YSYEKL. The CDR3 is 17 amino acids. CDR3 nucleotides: TGCGCCAGCAGCCAAGAAGGACTAGCGGGCTCCTACAATGAGCAGTTCTTC. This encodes CASSQEGLAGSYNEQFF.

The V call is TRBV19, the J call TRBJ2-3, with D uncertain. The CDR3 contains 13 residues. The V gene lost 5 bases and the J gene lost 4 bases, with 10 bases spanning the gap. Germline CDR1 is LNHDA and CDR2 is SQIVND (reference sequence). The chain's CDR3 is CASSLLVADTQYF. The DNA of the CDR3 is TGTGCCAGTAGTCTGTTAGTCGCAGATACGCAGTATTTT.

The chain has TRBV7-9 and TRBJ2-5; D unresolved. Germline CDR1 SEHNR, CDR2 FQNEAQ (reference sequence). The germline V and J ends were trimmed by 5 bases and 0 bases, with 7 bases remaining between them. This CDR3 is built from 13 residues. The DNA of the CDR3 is TGTGCCAGCAGCCACAAGTACCAAGAGACCCAGTACTTC. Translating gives CASSHKYQETQYF.

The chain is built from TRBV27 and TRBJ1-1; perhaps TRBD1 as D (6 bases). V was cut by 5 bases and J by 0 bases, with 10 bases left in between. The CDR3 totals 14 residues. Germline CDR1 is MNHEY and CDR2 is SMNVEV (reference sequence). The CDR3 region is CASSTGHLNTEAFF. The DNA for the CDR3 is TGTGCCAGCAGTACGGGACACCTGAACACTGAAGCTTTCTTT.

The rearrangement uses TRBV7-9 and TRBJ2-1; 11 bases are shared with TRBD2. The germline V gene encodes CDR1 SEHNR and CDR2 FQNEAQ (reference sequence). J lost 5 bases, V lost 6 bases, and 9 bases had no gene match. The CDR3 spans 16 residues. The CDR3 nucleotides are TGTGCCAGCAGTTTTCCGACTAGCGGGAAGAACAATGAGCAGTTCTTC. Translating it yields CASSFPTSGKNNEQFF.

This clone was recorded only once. CDR3 protein: CASSLQPGGDTIYF. The CDR3 bases are TGTGCCAGCAGCCTTCAACCTGGAGGAGACACCATATATTTT. This sequence joins TRBV28 and TRBJ1-3; D is undetermined. Trimming removed 6 bases from V and 8 bases from J, with 17 bases in between. This CDR3 has 14 amino acids. Germline V CDR1 and CDR2: MDHEN, SYDVKM.

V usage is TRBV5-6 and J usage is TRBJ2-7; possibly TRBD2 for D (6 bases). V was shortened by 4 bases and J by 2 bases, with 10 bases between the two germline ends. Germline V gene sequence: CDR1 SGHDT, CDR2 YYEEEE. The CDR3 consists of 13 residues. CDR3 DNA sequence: TGTGCCAGCAGCGCGGGAATAACCTACGAGCAGTACTTC. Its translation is CASSAGITYEQYF.

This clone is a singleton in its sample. The CDR3 DNA reads TGTGCCAGCAGCCCCCGGACAGGGTTGAATGAGCAGTTCTTC. This sequence encodes CASSPRTGLNEQFF. The rearrangement uses TRBV6-5 and TRBJ2-1; 8 bases align to TRBD1. The ends lost 6 bases at V and 7 bases at J; junction bases unmatched: 8. From germline, CDR1 is MNHEY and CDR2 SVGAGI. This CDR3 has 14 residues.

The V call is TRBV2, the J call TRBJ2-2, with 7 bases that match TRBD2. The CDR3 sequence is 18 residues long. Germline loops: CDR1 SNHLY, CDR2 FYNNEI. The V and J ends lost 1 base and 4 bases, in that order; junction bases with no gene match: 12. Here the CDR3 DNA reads TGTGCCAGCAGTGAAGAGGCAGGCCCTAGCGGATTCACCGGGGAGCTGTTTTTT. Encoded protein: CASSEEAGPSGFTGELFF.

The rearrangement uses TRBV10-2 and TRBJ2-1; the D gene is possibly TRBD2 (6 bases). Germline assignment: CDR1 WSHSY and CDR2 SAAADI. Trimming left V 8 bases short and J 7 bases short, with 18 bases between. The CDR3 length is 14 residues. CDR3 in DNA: TGCGCCAGCGGCACTGGGGTGGGACTTAATGAGCAGTTCTTC. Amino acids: CASGTGVGLNEQFF.

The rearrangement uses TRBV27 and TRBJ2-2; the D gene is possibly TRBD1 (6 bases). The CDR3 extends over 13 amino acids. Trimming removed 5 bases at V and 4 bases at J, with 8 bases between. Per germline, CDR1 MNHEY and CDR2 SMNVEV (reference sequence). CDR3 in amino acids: CASSVQGTGELFF. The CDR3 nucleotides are TGTGCCAGCAGTGTACAGGGCACCGGGGAGCTGTTTTTT.

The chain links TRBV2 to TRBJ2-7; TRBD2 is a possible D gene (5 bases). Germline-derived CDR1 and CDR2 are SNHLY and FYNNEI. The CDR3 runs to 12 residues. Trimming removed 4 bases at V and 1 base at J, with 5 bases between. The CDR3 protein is CASSAGSYEQYF. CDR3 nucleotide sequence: TGTGCCAGCAGTGCGGGATCCTACGAGCAGTACTTC. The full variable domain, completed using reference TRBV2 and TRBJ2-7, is EPEVTQTPSHQVTQMGQEVILRCVPISNHLYFYWYRQILGQKVEFLVSFYNNEISEKSEIFDDQFSVERPDGSNFTLKIRSTKLEDSAMYFCASSAGSYEQYFGPGTRLTVT.